A single sample is the source of the 5 T cell receptor beta chains below, sequenced in a study of T cell repertoires in cytomegalovirus infection. Each CDR3 protein gets one entry after TCRdb re-called the reads with MiXCR. This table holds about 180,000 distinct CDR3 sequences, about a sixth found once. Input material: CD8+ T cells from PBMCs. These receptor sequences come from a human donor in good health (CMV status not recorded). Some clones in this sample may be carry-over from other donors' samples.

This clonotype has a handful of counts. This rearrangement joins TRBV28 to TRBJ2-7; a weak D match, TRBD1 (5 bases). Trimming cost V 4 bases and J 4 bases, with 14 bases left between them. Germline V CDR1 and CDR2: MDHEN, SYDVKM. The CDR3 contains 14 residues. CDR3 loop: CASSSPRTSYEQYF. The CDR3 DNA follows: TGTGCCAGCAGTTCCCCCAGGACATCTTACGAGCAGTACTTC.

V is TRBV20-1 and J is TRBJ1-5; 7 bases are a match to TRBD1. Germline V gives CDR1 DFQATT, CDR2 SNEGSKA (reference sequence). This CDR3 spans 15 amino acids. Unmatched junction bases numbered 10, after V lost 2 bases and J lost 6 bases. CDR3 loop: CSARTGDLAGQPQHF. CDR3 in DNA: TGCAGTGCTAGAACAGGGGATCTGGCGGGTCAGCCCCAGCATTTT.

The chain couples TRBV2 to TRBJ1-1, with 8 nucleotides matching TRBD1. V lost 2 bases and J lost 4; bases outside the gene matches: 12. The V gene's germline CDR1 is SNHLY and CDR2 FYNNEI. This CDR3 spans 17 amino acids. CDR3 in DNA: TGTGCCAGCAGTGAACATCAGGGGGCAGGAAGAGTCACTGAAGCTTTCTTT. Protein sequence: CASSEHQGAGRVTEAFF.

This clonotype appeared many times. The CDR3 here is CASSEYGTGYDGNTIYF. CDR3 bases: TGTGCCAGCAGTGAATACGGGACAGGTTATGATGGAAACACCATATATTTT. The rearrangement uses TRBV25-1 and TRBJ1-3, with TRBD1 matching over 8 bases. Germline CDR1 MGHDK, CDR2 SYGVNS. CDR3 size: 17 residues. Trimming at V came to 0 bases and at J to 3 bases, leaving 7 bases not matched to a gene. Drawing the rest from reference TRBV25-1 and TRBJ1-3, the complete variable domain is EADIYQTPRYLVIGTGKKITLECSQTMGHDKMYWYQQDPGMELHLIHYSYGVNSTEKGDLSSESTVSRIRTEHFPLTLESARPSHTSQYLCASSEYGTGYDGNTIYFGEGSWLTVV.

This clonotype was seen more than once but under ten times. The V and J genes are TRBV6-1 and TRBJ1-2; 8 bases are shared with TRBD1. CDR3 size: 16 residues. Trimming took 7 bases from V and 6 from J; bases not matched to a gene: 16. CDR1 is MNHNS and CDR2 is SASEGT in the germline V gene. The CDR3 nucleotides read TGTGCCAGCATGAGCTACGTAGGACTGGACAGGGATGGCTACACCTTC. Protein: CASMSYVGLDRDGYTF.